This T cell receptor (beta chain) is drawn from a study of tumor and adjacent non-tumor tissue in lung cancer. For the study at large: Samples averaged around 3.9 million productive TCRbeta reads each. Broader study findings: In normal lung, the top 100 clones were significantly more dominant than in tumor. Significantly higher TCR diversity was found in tumor than normal lung.

Worth noting for this clonotype: Its antigen is currently unknown.

This CDR3 has 14 amino acids. Germline V CDR1 and CDR2: MNHNY, SVGAGI (reference sequence). Trimming shortened V by 10 bases and J by 2 bases, and 15 bases separated the two germline ends. TCRbeta libraries were built with three rounds of nested PCR, modified from ARM-PCR. A single record per CDR3 protein comes from TCRdb applying MiXCR to the multiplex PCR reads. Of tens of thousands of distinct CDR3 sequences detected, about 70% appear once; the ten largest clones hold about 16%. RNA was extracted from bulk tissue without any cell sorting. This sequence joins TRBV6-6 and TRBJ1-3, with a weak D call TRBD1 (5 bases). The source is a man aged 55 to 70 with non-small cell lung cancer. The material sequenced was lung tumor tissue. The CDR3 DNA is TGTGCCAACAGACCGGGACCACCTGGAAACACCATATATTTT. This sequence encodes CANRPGPPGNTIYF.